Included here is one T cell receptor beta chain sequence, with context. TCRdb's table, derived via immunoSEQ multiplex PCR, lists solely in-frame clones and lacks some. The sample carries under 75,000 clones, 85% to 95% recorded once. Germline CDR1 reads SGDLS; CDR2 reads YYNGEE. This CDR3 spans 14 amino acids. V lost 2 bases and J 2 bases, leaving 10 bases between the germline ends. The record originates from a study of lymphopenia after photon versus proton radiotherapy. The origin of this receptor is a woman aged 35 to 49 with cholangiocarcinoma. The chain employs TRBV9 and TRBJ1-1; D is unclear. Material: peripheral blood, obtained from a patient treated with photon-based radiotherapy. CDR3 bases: TGTGCCAGCAGCGTTGGACGGGGAAACACTGAAGCTTTCTTT. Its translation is CASSVGRGNTEAFF.